This is a list of T cell receptor beta chains from one sample in a study of T cells in Graves' hyperthyroidism and ophthalmopathy. TCRdb used MiXCR to reprocess the multiplex PCR reads, holding one entry per CDR3 protein. The sample includes approximately 250,000 distinct CDR3 sequences, approximately 23% of them seen just once. The sequenced sample was blood. The receptors here all came from a woman aged 35 to 49 with Graves' ophthalmopathy. Both conserved end residues are part of each CDR3. Each record gives: J gene, CDR3 length, D gene, V gene, clone size, CDR3 protein, CDR3 DNA. A D gene is named only where the DNA matches it firmly. Not every row has a clone size; where given, it reads once, few, many or a size class.

>TRBJ1-2|12|.|TRBV20-1|.
CSVGGTDYGYTF
TGCAGTGTAGGGGGAACGGACTATGGCTACACCTTC
>TRBJ1-3|13|.|TRBV12-3/TRBV12-4|many
CASTAVSGNTIYF
TGTGCCAGCACAGCCGTATCTGGAAACACCATATATTTT
>TRBJ2-7|13|.|TRBV7-2|many
CASSLAFRQKQYF
TGTGCCAGCAGCTTAGCTTTTCGGCAGAAGCAGTACTTC
>TRBJ2-7|12|TRBD1|TRBV20-1|many
CSASRTGDEQYF
TGCAGTGCTAGTCGGACAGGGGACGAGCAGTACTTC
>TRBJ2-6|17|TRBD1|TRBV18|many
CASSPQGAGSGANVLTF
TGTGCCAGCTCACCACAGGGGGCTGGGTCTGGGGCCAACGTCCTGACTTTC
>TRBJ2-5|11|.|TRBV28|.
CASSPDRTQYF
TGTGCCAGCAGCCCGGATAGGACCCAGTACTTC
>TRBJ2-3|15|.|TRBV24-1|many
CATSDQGIGPDTQYF
TGTGCCACCAGTGATCAAGGGATCGGCCCAGATACGCAGTATTTT
>TRBJ2-2|13|.|TRBV9|.
CASNAVNTGELFF
TGTGCCAGCAATGCGGTAAACACCGGGGAGCTGTTTTTT
>TRBJ1-2|14|.|TRBV7-8|many
CASNRGWGNYGYTF
TGTGCCAGCAACCGGGGGTGGGGGAACTATGGCTACACCTTC
>TRBJ2-5|15|TRBD1|TRBV7-2|many
CASSLGTGVGETQYF
TGTGCCAGCAGCTTAGGTACAGGGGTAGGGGAGACCCAGTACTTC
>TRBJ1-1|15|TRBD1|TRBV10-1|many
CASGDRELPNTEAFF
TGCGCCAGCGGGGACAGGGAGCTCCCGAACACTGAAGCTTTCTTT
>TRBJ2-5|15|.|TRBV11-2|.
CASRGNGQNQETQYF
TGTGCCAGCAGGGGCAACGGACAGAACCAAGAGACCCAGTACTTC
>TRBJ1-3|17|.|TRBV6-1|many
CASTPEIDGSSGNTIYF
TGTGCCAGCACCCCCGAAATCGACGGATCCTCTGGAAACACCATATATTTT
>TRBJ2-5|13|.|TRBV20-1|many
CSARAPLEETQYF
TGCAGTGCTAGAGCCCCCTTGGAAGAGACCCAGTACTTC
>TRBJ2-7|15|.|TRBV5-1|many
CASSLARTAVYEQYF
TGCGCCAGCAGCTTGGCCCGGACTGCAGTCTACGAGCAGTACTTC
>TRBJ2-7|12|.|TRBV6-2/TRBV6-3|.
CASSPTDSEQYF
TGTGCCAGCAGTCCGACGGACAGCGAGCAGTACTTC
>TRBJ2-2|14|.|TRBV6-5|.
CASSYNGNTGELFF
TGTGCCAGCAGTTACAACGGCAACACCGGGGAGCTGTTTTTT
>TRBJ1-2|16|TRBD1|TRBV6-5|.
CASSYIRTGGGYGYTF
TGTGCCAGCAGTTACATCAGAACAGGGGGCGGCTATGGCTACACCTTC
>TRBJ2-2|16|TRBD2|TRBV2|many
CASSGMSGRVAGELFF
TGTGCCAGCAGTGGTATGAGCGGGAGGGTGGCCGGGGAGCTGTTTTTT
>TRBJ1-2|16|TRBD1|TRBV7-3|many
CASSSHPKGGVDGYTF
TGTGCCAGCAGCTCCCATCCTAAAGGGGGCGTGGATGGCTACACCTTC
>TRBJ2-2|17|TRBD1|TRBV6-5|many
CASSYFGQGTSTGELFF
TGTGCCAGCAGTTACTTCGGACAGGGAACATCCACCGGGGAGCTGTTTTTT
>TRBJ2-7|15|TRBD1|TRBV7-2|many
CASSSRTGGLYEQYF
TGTGCCAGCAGCTCGCGGACAGGGGGCCTTTACGAGCAGTACTTC
>TRBJ2-2|15|TRBD1|TRBV4-1|.
CASKIRQGGTGELFF
TGCGCCAGCAAAATTCGACAGGGTGGCACCGGGGAGCTGTTTTTT
>TRBJ1-5|14|.|TRBV28|few
CAARSLPKSQPQHF
TGTGCCGCGCGGTCTCTCCCTAAGAGTCAGCCCCAGCATTTT
>TRBJ2-7|15|.|TRBV9|many
CASSVEGAAFYEQYF
TGTGCCAGCAGCGTAGAAGGGGCCGCTTTCTACGAGCAGTACTTC
>TRBJ2-1|14|TRBD1|TRBV12-3/TRBV12-4|few
CASSYSTGYNEQFF
TGTGCCAGCAGTTACTCGACAGGGTACAATGAGCAGTTCTTC
>TRBJ2-2|17|TRBD1|TRBV30|.
CAWSVRLLQGAIGELFF
TGTGCCTGGAGTGTACGCCTCCTCCAGGGGGCAATCGGGGAGCTGTTTTTT